This T cell receptor beta chain comes out of a study of cytomegalovirus exposure and HLA in healthy donors. Details on this clone: The antigen is not known.

General observations from the study: Because they were indistinguishable, some V segments, including TRBV6-2 and TRBV6-3, were excluded. In an earlier analysis, productive rearrangement rates for most beta V segments clustered near 87% or 30%. A likely sequencing artifact accounted for one observed cluster of highly shared sequence variants.

The V and J ends lost 3 bases and 0 bases respectively, with 9 bases between them. The CDR3 is 14 amino acids. CDR1 and CDR2 from the germline V gene are MNHEY and SMNVEV (reference sequence). Primers for the PCR totalled 60 Vbeta and 13 Jbeta. Method: immunoSEQ multiplex PCR; TCRdb's copy keeps in-frame clones and lacks some. The table lists 200,000 or so clones, 70% to 90% of them singletons. The chain couples TRBV27 to TRBJ2-7, with D possibly TRBD1 on 5 matching bases. The sequence derives from a human donor in good health. Sequencing was carried out using PBMCs. The chain's CDR3 is CASSFQGSSYEQYF. For the CDR3, the DNA is TGTGCCAGCAGTTTCCAGGGCAGCTCCTACGAGCAGTACTTC.